This TCR beta chain emerged from a study of blood T cell repertoires in COVID-19 (dated by TCRdb to 2018 to 2020). Notes on the research overall: Samples from collaborators originated in the United States, Italy and Spain and spanned both the acute and convalescent phases of COVID-19. The dataset comprised deeply sampled blood TCRbeta repertoires from subjects exposed to, actively infected with, or recovered from COVID-19. A freely available public database, intended as a resource for researchers studying the immune response to SARS-CoV-2, is where the repertoires were released. The material from the prospective study consisted of cDNA or gDNA derived from T cells, B-cell-depleted T cells, or PBMCs. The samples were drawn from the first 160 participants of the ongoing ImmuneRACE study and from some 1,300 subjects provided by 6 global collaborators. Where available, HLA class I and class II types were obtained from metadata supplied by the sample provider rather than from assay-based typing. Sample metadata almost always included a de-identified subject ID, COVID-19 status, age in years and sex. What the authors observed across the whole study: The amount of clinical and demographic metadata varied by source and participant and was provided uncurated.

TCRbeta CDR3 regions were amplified from genomic DNA by means of the immunoSEQ Assay, a bias-controlled multiplex PCR. Turning to the authors' computational methods: Nucleated cell counts per sample were estimated from amplification of reference gene primers within the assay. To quantify the absolute abundance of each unique TCRbeta CDR3 rearrangement, sequence reads were collapsed and filtered. Productive Simpson clonality was computed per sample as the square root of Simpson's diversity index over productive rearrangements. TCRdb took over this immuneACCESS table, retaining in-frame rearrangements with V and J assigned. Such tables are incomplete; in checked studies, under half of the missing clones stem from an unresolved V gene, and the remainder is unexplained. The V and J calls and clone size are taken from that table; D and trimming were inferred from the DNA. Here the sample has fewer than 250,000 clones; roughly 84% occur a single time. 5.5% to 7.5% of the sample comes from the top ten.

With respect to this clone: The target of this receptor is not known. Per-nucleotide qualities are absent, and no much larger clonotype sits a single base away.

Including the terminal cysteine and phenylalanine, the CDR3 comprises 14 residues. Of all the DNA, just the CDR3 is kept, 42 bases in frame from base 1. Per the germline V gene, MDHEN is the CDR1 and SYDVKM is the CDR2. Relative to germline, V is missing 7 bases and J is missing 6 bases, with 10 bases of the junction outside any gene match. Participants in the prospective study were aged roughly 18 to 100 years, lived in 20 to 30 United States geographic areas, and enrolled through a virtual design. Cohort assignment in the prospective study relied on participant-reported clinical history from a screening survey and a study questionnaire. For ImmuneRACE Cohort 3, a participant was defined as recovered based on two consecutive negative NP/OP PCR tests, clearance by a healthcare professional, or resolution of symptoms. Mobile phlebotomists in the prospective study collected whole blood, serum and a nasopharyngeal or oropharyngeal swab from every participant. Over a roughly 2-month period, participants in the prospective study had the option of providing additional blood draws and questionnaires. Prospective study blood samples were shipped either frozen or at room temperature before DNA extraction.

The origin of this receptor is a woman in her forties who had recovered from COVID-19. In this chain, TRBV28 is recombined with TRBJ1-1, with 8 junctional bases fitting TRBD1. What was sequenced was PBMCs or T cells enriched from blood (not recorded which). The CDR3 protein sequence reads: CASKVGQGKAEAFF. The DNA sequence is as follows: TGTGCCAGCAAAGTAGGACAGGGTAAGGCTGAAGCTTTCTTT.